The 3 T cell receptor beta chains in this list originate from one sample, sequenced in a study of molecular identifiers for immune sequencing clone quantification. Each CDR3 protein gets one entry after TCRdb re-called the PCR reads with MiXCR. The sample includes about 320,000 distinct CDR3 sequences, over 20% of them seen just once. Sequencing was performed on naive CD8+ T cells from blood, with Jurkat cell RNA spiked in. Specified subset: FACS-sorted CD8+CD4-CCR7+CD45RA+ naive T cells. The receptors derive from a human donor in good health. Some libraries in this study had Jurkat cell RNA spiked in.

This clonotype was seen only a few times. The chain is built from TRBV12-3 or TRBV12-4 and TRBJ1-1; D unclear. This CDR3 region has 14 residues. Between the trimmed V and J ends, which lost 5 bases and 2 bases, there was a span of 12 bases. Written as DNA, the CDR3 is TGTGCCAGCAGTACAGACACTTTCAACACTGAAGCTTTCTTT. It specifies CASSTDTFNTEAFF.

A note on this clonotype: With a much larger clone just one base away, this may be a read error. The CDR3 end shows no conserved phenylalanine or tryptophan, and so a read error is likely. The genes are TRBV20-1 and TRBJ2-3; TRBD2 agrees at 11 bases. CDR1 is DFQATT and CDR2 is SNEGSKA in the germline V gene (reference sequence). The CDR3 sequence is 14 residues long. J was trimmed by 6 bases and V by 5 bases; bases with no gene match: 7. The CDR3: CSAVTSGIFDTQYV. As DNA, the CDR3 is TGCAGTGCTGTGACTAGCGGGATATTCGATACGCAGTATGTT.

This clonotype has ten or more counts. CDR3 nucleotides: TGTGCCAGTAGTATCGATTCGGGGAGGAGCTCCTACGAGCAGTACTTC. Translating it yields CASSIDSGRSSYEQYF. The rearrangement uses TRBV19 and TRBJ2-7; D may be TRBD2 (6 bases). CDR1 LNHDA and CDR2 SQIVND come from the germline V gene (reference sequence). CDR3 length: 16 residues. Trimming removed 3 bases at V and 0 bases at J, with 15 bases between.